One and the same sample provided the 10 T cell receptor beta chains below, sequenced in a study of blood T cells in healthy people across ages. Then a second PCR, running roughly 7 to 12 cycles, was carried out with a sample-barcoded 5' primer and a J-beta primer mix. MiXCR, applied by TCRdb to the 5' RACE reads, yields one record per CDR3 protein. The sample lists approximately 360,000 distinct CDR3 sequences, roughly half seen once, with under 60% in the top ten. Specimen: blood. The receptors shown here come from a man in his 60s in good health.

This clonotype occurred a few times. J is TRBJ1-4 and V is TRBV2; 7 bases fit TRBD1. The CDR3 is 18 amino acids. After removal of 7 bases from V and 3 bases from J, the junction contained 17 bases not matched to a gene. Looked up from germline, CDR1 is SNHLY and CDR2 is FYNNEI. This CDR3 is CASKIRQGQTTANEKLFF. The CDR3, as DNA: TGTGCCAGCAAGATTCGACAGGGACAGACCACGGCTAATGAAAAACTGTTTTTT.

The CDR3 DNA reads as TGCGCCAGCAGCTTGTCCCGGGCCTTAAGGAATGAGCAGTACTTC. Protein sequence: CASSLSRALRNEQYF. The chain has TRBV5-1 and TRBJ2-5; no firm D call. V shed 1 base and J shed 11 bases, with 21 bases lying between them. This CDR3 spans 15 amino acids. CDR1 is SGHRS, CDR2 YFSETQ, per germline. The complete variable domain, with remaining parts taken from reference TRBV5-1 and TRBJ2-5, reads KAGVTQTPRYLIKTRGQQVTLSCSPISGHRSVSWYQQTPGQGLQFLFEYFSETQRNKGNFPGRFSGRQFSNSRSEMNVSTLELGDSALYLCASSLSRALRNEQYFGPGTRLLVL.

The rearrangement uses TRBV7-8 and TRBJ1-4, with D unresolved. In germline, CDR1 is SGHVS, CDR2 FQNEAQ. The ends were cut back, 5 bases at V and 4 bases at J, with 14 bases in the middle. The CDR3 is 15 residues long. The CDR3, as DNA: TGTGCCAGCAGCCCGACCGGGGTAAATAATGAAAAACTGTTTTTT. It encodes CASSPTGVNNEKLFF. Together with reference TRBV7-8 and TRBJ1-4, the CDR3 gives the full variable domain: GAGVSQSPRYKVAKRGQDVALRCDPISGHVSLFWYQQALGQGPEFLTYFQNEAQLDKSGLPSDRFFAERPEGSVSTLKIQRTQQEDSAVYLCASSPTGVNNEKLFFGSGTQLSVL.

Ten or more counts support this clonotype. This chain links TRBV4-2 with TRBJ2-6; weak D call: TRBD1 (5 bases). CDR1 and CDR2 from the germline V gene are LGHNA and YNFKEQ. The germline V and J ends were trimmed by 1 base and 4 bases, with 8 bases remaining between them. The CDR3 sequence is 15 residues long. The chain's CDR3 is CASSQGGPGANVLTF. The CDR3 DNA follows: TGTGCCAGCAGCCAAGGGGGCCCCGGGGCCAACGTCCTGACTTTC.

In its sample, this clonotype ranks as large. Written as DNA, the CDR3 is TGTGCCAGCAGCTTAGACCCGGGGAGGCAAGAGACCCAGTACTTC. This sequence encodes CASSLDPGRQETQYF. The chain joins TRBV7-2 to TRBJ2-5; TRBD2 is a possible D gene (6 bases). Germline V gene sequence: CDR1 SGHTA, CDR2 FQGNSA. This CDR3 is 15 amino acids long. Deletions cut 1 base from V and 2 bases from J, with 11 bases between.

Remarks on this clonotype: The junction shows a germline mismatch at one end, possibly a read error. J is TRBJ2-7 and V is TRBV5-6; 10 bases fit TRBD1. The germline V gene has CDR1 SGHDT and CDR2 YYEEEE. The CDR3 loop spans 15 amino acids. CDR3 sequence (DNA): TGTGCCAGCAGCTTGACACGGGACAGGGGCGACGAGCGGTACTTC. This encodes CASSLTRDRGDERYF.

This clonotype was picked up a small number of times. The V and J genes are TRBV10-3 and TRBJ1-1; 8 bases match TRBD1. Germline lookup yields CDR1 ENHRY and CDR2 SYGVKD. Trimming removed 6 bases from V and 1 base from J; junction bases left unmatched: 10. This CDR3 is built from 16 residues. The CDR3 here is CAISNQQGQGNTEAFF. Here the CDR3 DNA reads TGTGCCATCAGCAACCAGCAAGGACAGGGGAACACTGAAGCTTTCTTT.

A word on this clonotype: A clone one base away is much larger, so this may be a read error. The chain has TRBV29-1 and TRBJ2-6; a weak D match, TRBD1 (6 bases). This CDR3 is 14 amino acids long. CDR1 SQVTM and CDR2 ANQGSEA come from the germline V gene. The CDR3 sequence: CSVSQGSGANALTF. For the CDR3, the DNA is TGCAGCGTTTCACAGGGCTCTGGGGCCAACGCCCTGACTTTC.

The chain combines TRBV28 with TRBJ2-7; D might be TRBD2 (6 bases). This CDR3 comprises 17 residues. V shed 3 bases and J shed 0 bases, with 18 bases lying between them. Germline CDR1 is MDHEN and CDR2 is SYDVKM. This CDR3 reads CASSLVSWRGFSYEQYF. The CDR3 region has the DNA TGTGCCAGCAGTTTGGTGTCTTGGCGGGGATTCTCCTACGAGCAGTACTTC.

This clonotype was recorded only once. Written as DNA, the CDR3 is TGTGCCAGCAGCCAAGATGCGGCAGGATATACGCAGTATTTT. It is translated as CASSQDAAGYTQYF. The rearrangement joins TRBV3-1 to TRBJ2-3; D not certain. Between the trimmed V and J ends, which lost 0 bases and 7 bases, there was a span of 11 bases. Germline V gives CDR1 LGHDT, CDR2 YNNKEL (reference sequence). The CDR3 totals 14 residues.